This T cell receptor (beta chain) comes out of a study of T cell repertoires in cytomegalovirus infection (dated by TCRdb to the late 2010s). As for the study more broadly: Alongside well-studied HLA-B-restricted epitopes, the peptide stimulations were aimed at recently identified HLA-C-restricted CMV epitopes, whose presentation resists viral immunomodulation. Donor HLA type was relevant to the analysis, as public TCR beta signatures indicated carriage of CMV infection together with the matching HLA type.

As to this clonotype: The antigen it binds to is not known. Base-call qualities are not available, and no considerably larger clone is one nucleotide away.

The treatment or condition tag for this specimen amounts to: in vitro stimulation with specific CMV peptide epitopes to enrich CMV-specific T cells. General findings and caveats noted by the study authors: In both this cohort and an independent roughly 360-donor cohort, the cumulative frequency of public TCR beta family members distinguished carriers of CMV infection plus the relevant HLA type. The ex vivo response was dominated by HLA-C-restricted CMV-specific TCR beta clonotypes, which also provided the single most frequent clonotype in two of eight donors.

Sequencing instrument: Illumina HiSeq 1500. The public reads were run again by TCRdb, first through fastp at Q25 and then through MiXCR, and only productive beta chains were kept. CDR3 protein sequences are deduplicated, and each keeps its most common genes and DNA. For this sample there are fewer than 1,000,000 distinct CDR3 sequences; 31% appear just once. The ten largest account for 13% of the sample. The TCR originated in a human donor in good health (CMV status not recorded). Some clones in this sample may be carry-over from other donors' samples. Source: cultured CD8+ T cells from PBMCs, taken from culture after CMV antigen stimulation.

The DNA sequence follows: TGTGCCAGCAGCAAGGACAGGTACGAGCAGTACGTC. The resulting protein is CASSKDRYEQYV. Recombination joined TRBV7-8 with TRBJ2-7, with 7 junctional bases fitting TRBD1. Measured from the cysteine to the valine, the CDR3 is 12 residues long. The entry retains the CDR3 DNA only, 36 bases that are in frame from base 1. For this chain, trimming is 5 bases at the V end and 4 bases at the J end, and the number of junction bases without a gene match is 2. The germline V gene gives CDR1 as SGHVS and CDR2 as FQNEAQ.